The 12 T cell receptor beta chains below come from one sample, sequenced in a study of neurological immune-mediated disorders (dated by TCRdb to about 2019). The library was built by means of 5' RACE. TCRdb names Illumina HiSeq 2500 as the instrument used. In TCRdb, the public reads were trimmed at Q25 with fastp and aligned with MiXCR, with productive beta chains retained. CDR3 protein duplicates are merged, each entry listing the most common genes and DNA. Within this sample are some 24,000 distinct CDR3 sequences, with roughly 7% of them counted one time only. The biggest ten clones account for around 4.8% of the sample. The sample taken for sequencing was PBMCs. The receptors derive from a woman between 40 and 50 years old in good health.

At least ten counts were recorded for this clonotype. V gene TRBV14 combines with J gene TRBJ2-4; D uncertain. Looked up from germline, CDR1 is SGHDN and CDR2 is FVKESK. Trimming left V 1 base short and J 7 bases short, with 8 bases between. The CDR3 has 13 amino acids. CDR3 sequence (DNA): TGTGCCAGCAGCCAAGCGTTGGAGAACATTCAGTACTTC. Protein product: CASSQALENIQYF.

This clonotype is a singleton in its sample. This sequence joins TRBV10-3 and TRBJ2-2; D is undetermined. V gave up 11 bases and J gave up 4 bases, with 17 bases separating them. The CDR3 length is 14 residues. Per the germline V gene, CDR1 is ENHRY and CDR2 is SYGVKD. The CDR3 loop reads CASGYEARTGELFF. The CDR3 DNA reads as TGTGCCTCCGGGTACGAAGCGCGCACCGGGGAGCTGTTTTTT.

This clonotype ranks as medium-sized. The chain recombines TRBV5-1 with TRBJ2-5; 8 bases match TRBD1. Germline lookup yields CDR1 SGHRS and CDR2 YFSETQ. The CDR3 consists of 16 residues. Unmatched junction bases numbered 9, after V lost 3 bases and J lost 2 bases. The CDR3 is CASSSQTGVFQETQYF. CDR3 DNA sequence: TGCGCCAGCAGCTCCCAGACAGGGGTCTTTCAAGAGACCCAGTACTTC. Combining the CDR3 with reference TRBV5-1 and TRBJ2-5 gives the whole variable domain KAGVTQTPRYLIKTRGQQVTLSCSPISGHRSVSWYQQTPGQGLQFLFEYFSETQRNKGNFPGRFSGRQFSNSRSEMNVSTLELGDSALYLCASSSQTGVFQETQYFGPGTRLLVL.

This clonotype was observed at least ten times. The chain links TRBV5-1 to TRBJ1-1; tentatively, D is TRBD1 (5 bases). Germline CDR1 is SGHRS and CDR2 is YFSETQ. The CDR3 loop spans 15 amino acids. V gave up 0 bases and J gave up 11 bases, with 20 bases separating them. The chain's CDR3 is CASSLEGRVPKEAFF. For the CDR3, the DNA is TGCGCCAGCAGCTTGGAGGGCAGGGTTCCCAAAGAGGCTTTCTTT.

This clonotype was found many times. J is TRBJ2-3 and V is TRBV7-2, with a tentative D call TRBD2 (5 bases). This CDR3 contains 15 residues. Germline CDR1 reads SGHTA; CDR2 reads FQGNSA. The V end was cut by 3 bases, the J end by 4 bases, with 14 bases between. The CDR3 here is CASSFYLSEADTQYF. CDR3 bases: TGTGCCAGCAGCTTTTATCTTAGCGAAGCAGATACGCAGTATTTT.

This clonotype came up many times. The chain carries TRBV20-1 and TRBJ2-1; D not certain. The CDR3 covers 15 residues. Germline values: CDR1 DFQATT, CDR2 SNEGSKA (reference sequence). The V end lost 0 bases, the J end lost 5 bases, and 14 bases lay between the germline ends. CDR3 protein: CSARDPAVPNNEQFF. CDR3 in DNA: TGCAGTGCTAGAGATCCGGCAGTCCCAAACAATGAGCAGTTCTTC.

This clonotype was picked up many times. V gene TRBV6-5 combines with J gene TRBJ1-1; no firm D call. Germline CDR1 is MNHEY and CDR2 is SVGAGI. This CDR3 has 13 amino acids. V was pared by 6 bases and J by 0 bases, with 8 bases between. In DNA form, the CDR3 reads TGTGCCAGCAGCCCGAGGTTGAACACTGAAGCTTTCTTT. This encodes CASSPRLNTEAFF.

The CDR3 reads CASSHDRGDTEAFF. DNA of the CDR3: TGTGCCAGCAGTCACGACAGGGGCGACACTGAAGCTTTCTTT. This rearrangement joins TRBV7-9 to TRBJ1-1; 8 bases are a match to TRBD1. CDR1 is SEHNR and CDR2 is FQNEAQ in the germline V gene (reference sequence). This CDR3 contains 14 residues. With V trimmed by 6 bases and J by 3 bases, 6 bases remained unmatched.

This clonotype has a count of ten or more. The chain joins TRBV29-1 to TRBJ1-2; D unclear. The germline CDR1 and CDR2 sequences are SQVTM and ANQGSEA. V lost 5 bases and J lost 8, with 18 bases in between. CDR3 length equals 13 residues. The chain's CDR3 is CSVPDPGEGGYTF. The CDR3 DNA reads TGCAGCGTTCCCGATCCCGGGGAAGGGGGCTACACCTTC.

This clonotype was recorded many times. The chain joins TRBV29-1 to TRBJ2-7, with a possible D match to TRBD1 (7 bases). The CDR3 is 13 residues long. V dropped 4 bases and J dropped 2 bases, with 12 bases sitting between them. The V gene's germline CDR1 is SQVTM and CDR2 ANQGSEA. The DNA for the CDR3 is TGCAGCGTTGGGAGGGACAGCACCTACGAGCAGTACTTC. Its translation: CSVGRDSTYEQYF.

Ten or more counts support this clonotype. The genes are TRBV20-1 and TRBJ1-6; perhaps TRBD1 as D (5 bases). The CDR3 covers 15 residues. Trimming took 6 bases from V and 10 from J, leaving 22 bases between them. The germline CDR1 and CDR2 sequences are DFQATT and SNEGSKA (reference sequence). The CDR3 sequence: CSATVPSAGRSPLHF. CDR3 DNA: TGCAGTGCCACCGTCCCCTCGGCAGGGCGATCACCCCTCCACTTT.

This clonotype was seen repeatedly, ten times or more. The genes are TRBV5-1 and TRBJ2-7; 7 bases map to TRBD2. The trim removed 3 bases at V and 6 bases at J, leaving 9 bases unmatched. This CDR3 is 14 amino acids long. The germline CDR1 and CDR2 sequences are SGHRS and YFSETQ. The CDR3 protein is CASSSMGGPGEQYF. The CDR3 bases are TGCGCCAGCAGCTCTATGGGAGGGCCTGGCGAGCAGTACTTC. The variable domain in full, completed from reference TRBV5-1 and TRBJ2-7, reads KAGVTQTPRYLIKTRGQQVTLSCSPISGHRSVSWYQQTPGQGLQFLFEYFSETQRNKGNFPGRFSGRQFSNSRSEMNVSTLELGDSALYLCASSSMGGPGEQYFGPGTRLTVT.